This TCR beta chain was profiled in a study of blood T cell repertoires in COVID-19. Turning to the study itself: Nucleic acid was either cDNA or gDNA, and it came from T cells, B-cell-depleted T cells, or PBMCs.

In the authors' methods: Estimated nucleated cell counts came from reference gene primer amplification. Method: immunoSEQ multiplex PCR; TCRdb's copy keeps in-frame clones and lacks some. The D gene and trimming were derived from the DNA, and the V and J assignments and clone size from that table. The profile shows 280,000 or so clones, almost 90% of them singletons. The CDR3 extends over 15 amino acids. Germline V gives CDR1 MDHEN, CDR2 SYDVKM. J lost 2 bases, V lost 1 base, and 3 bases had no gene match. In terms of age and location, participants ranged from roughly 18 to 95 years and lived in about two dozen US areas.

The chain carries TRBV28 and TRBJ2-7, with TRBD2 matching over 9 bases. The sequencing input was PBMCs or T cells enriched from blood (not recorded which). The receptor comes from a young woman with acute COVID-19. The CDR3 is CASSLSLAGTYEQYF. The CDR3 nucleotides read TGTGCCAGCAGTTTATCGCTAGCGGGGACCTACGAGCAGTACTTC.